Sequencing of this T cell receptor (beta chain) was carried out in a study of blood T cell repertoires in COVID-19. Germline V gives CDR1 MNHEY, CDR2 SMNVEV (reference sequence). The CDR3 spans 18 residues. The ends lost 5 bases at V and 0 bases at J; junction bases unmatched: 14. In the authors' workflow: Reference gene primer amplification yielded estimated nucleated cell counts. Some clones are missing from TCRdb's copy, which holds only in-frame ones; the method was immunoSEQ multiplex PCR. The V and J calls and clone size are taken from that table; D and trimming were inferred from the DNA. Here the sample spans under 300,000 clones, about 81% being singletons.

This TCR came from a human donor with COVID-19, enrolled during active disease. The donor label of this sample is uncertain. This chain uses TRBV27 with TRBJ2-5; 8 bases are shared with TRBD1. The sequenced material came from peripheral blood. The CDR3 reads CASSPQKRQGPHQETQYF. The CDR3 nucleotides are TGTGCCAGCAGTCCTCAAAAACGACAGGGGCCCCACCAAGAGACCCAGTACTTC.